The clone carrying this T cell receptor beta chain has a single count. The antigen remains unidentified. The CDR3 has 16 residues. Germline-derived CDR1 and CDR2 are MDHEN and SYDVKM. Produced via immunoSEQ multiplex PCR; TCRdb's table is partial and in-frame only. The sample lists over 30,000 clones, approximately 89% occurring once. These data are taken from a study of T cells in localized non-small cell lung cancer. Notes on the study in general: Sequencing covered just one tumor region, so heterogeneity cannot be ruled out.

The sequence was collected from a woman aged 35-70 years with stage I lung adenocarcinoma. This chain joins TRBV28 and TRBJ2-5; 10 bases agree with TRBD2. The J call may be wrong; the DNA end is better matched by TRBJ2-7. The sequencing here drew on peripheral blood, taken before any cancer treatment. This CDR3 is CASSSAGLAQDYEQYF. Here the CDR3 DNA reads TGTGCCAGCAGTTCCGCGGGACTAGCGCAGGACTACGAGCAGTACTTC.